This TCR beta chain stems from a study of CD8+ T cells in alopecia areata. This CDR3 has 17 amino acids. Germline CDR1 is SNHLY and CDR2 is FYNNEI. Germline trimming cut 6 bases from V and 0 bases from J; bases unmatched to any gene: 8. Treatment given: oral pan-JAK inhibitor, 5-10 mg twice daily. Alopecia areata patients provided lesional scalp punch biopsies and peripheral blood. The authors extracted RNA and reverse transcribed it into cDNA as the sequencing template. The assay was immunoSEQ multiplex PCR, and TCRdb's table has in-frame clones only and misses some. The sample comprises about 200,000 clones, over 45% of which are singletons, and under 7% rests with the top ten. This clone showed up just a few times.

This rearrangement joins TRBV2 to TRBJ2-6; 7 nucleotides align to TRBD1. This sample comprised CD4+ T cells sorted from blood, obtained at week 24, from a patient treated with tofacitinib. This receptor was taken from a human donor with alopecia areata. The CDR3 sequence is CASSRTGPDSGANVLTF. CDR3 nucleotides: TGTGCCAGCAGCCGGACAGGACCCGACTCTGGGGCCAACGTCCTGACTTTC.